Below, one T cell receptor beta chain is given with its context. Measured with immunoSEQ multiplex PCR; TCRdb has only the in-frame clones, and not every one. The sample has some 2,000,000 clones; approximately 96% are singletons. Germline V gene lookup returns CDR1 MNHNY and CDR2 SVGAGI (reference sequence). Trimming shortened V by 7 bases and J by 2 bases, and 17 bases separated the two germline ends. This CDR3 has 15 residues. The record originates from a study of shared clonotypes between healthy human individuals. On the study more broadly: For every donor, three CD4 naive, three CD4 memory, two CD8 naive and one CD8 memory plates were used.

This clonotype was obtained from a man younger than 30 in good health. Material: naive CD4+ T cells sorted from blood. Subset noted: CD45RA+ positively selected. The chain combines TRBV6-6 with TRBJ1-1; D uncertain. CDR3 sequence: CASTPPAGSNTEAFF. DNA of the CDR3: TGTGCCAGCACCCCCCCCGCGGGATCAAACACTGAAGCTTTCTTT.